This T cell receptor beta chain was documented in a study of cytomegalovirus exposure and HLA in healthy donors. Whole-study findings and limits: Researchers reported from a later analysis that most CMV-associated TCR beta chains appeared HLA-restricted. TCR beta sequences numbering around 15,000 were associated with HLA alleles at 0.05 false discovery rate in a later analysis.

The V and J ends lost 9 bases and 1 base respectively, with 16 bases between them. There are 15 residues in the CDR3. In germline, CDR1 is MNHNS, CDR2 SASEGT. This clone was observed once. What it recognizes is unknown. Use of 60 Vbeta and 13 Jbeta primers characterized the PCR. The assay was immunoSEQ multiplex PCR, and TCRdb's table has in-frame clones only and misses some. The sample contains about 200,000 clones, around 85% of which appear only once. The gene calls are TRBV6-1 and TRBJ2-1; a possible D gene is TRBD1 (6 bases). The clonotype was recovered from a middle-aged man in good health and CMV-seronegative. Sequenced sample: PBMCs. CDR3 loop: CASCYRVFSYNEQFF. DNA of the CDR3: TGTGCCAGTTGCTACAGGGTATTTTCCTACAATGAGCAGTTCTTC.